One sample yielded the 2 T cell receptor beta chains listed below, sequenced in a study of cytomegalovirus exposure and HLA in healthy donors. The study ran its PCR with 60 Vbeta and 13 Jbeta primers. Profiled with immunoSEQ multiplex PCR; TCRdb holds only in-frame clones, not every one. This table holds roughly 180,000 clones, 82% found once. The sample comprised PBMCs. These TCRs come from a man in his forties in good health and CMV-seronegative.

V gene TRBV7-2 combines with J gene TRBJ2-2; 11 positions agree with TRBD2. The CDR3 contains 17 residues. Trimming cost V 0 bases and J 7 bases; bases outside gene matches: 7. Germline V gives CDR1 SGHTA, CDR2 FQGNSA. CDR3 residues: CASSLAPTSGRDGELFF. DNA of the CDR3: TGTGCCAGCAGCTTAGCCCCTACTAGCGGGAGAGACGGGGAGCTGTTTTTT.

Notes on this clone: This sample also contains other DNA sequences that code for the same CDR3. V is TRBV9 and J is TRBJ2-7; 8 bases align to TRBD1. In germline, CDR1 is SGDLS, CDR2 YYNGEE. Losses at the gene ends were 4 bases for V and 2 bases for J; bases not matched to a gene: 8. The CDR3 runs 15 residues. This CDR3 is CASSYRDRGPYEQYF. The DNA for the CDR3 is TGTGCCAGCAGCTATAGAGACAGGGGACCCTACGAGCAGTACTTC.